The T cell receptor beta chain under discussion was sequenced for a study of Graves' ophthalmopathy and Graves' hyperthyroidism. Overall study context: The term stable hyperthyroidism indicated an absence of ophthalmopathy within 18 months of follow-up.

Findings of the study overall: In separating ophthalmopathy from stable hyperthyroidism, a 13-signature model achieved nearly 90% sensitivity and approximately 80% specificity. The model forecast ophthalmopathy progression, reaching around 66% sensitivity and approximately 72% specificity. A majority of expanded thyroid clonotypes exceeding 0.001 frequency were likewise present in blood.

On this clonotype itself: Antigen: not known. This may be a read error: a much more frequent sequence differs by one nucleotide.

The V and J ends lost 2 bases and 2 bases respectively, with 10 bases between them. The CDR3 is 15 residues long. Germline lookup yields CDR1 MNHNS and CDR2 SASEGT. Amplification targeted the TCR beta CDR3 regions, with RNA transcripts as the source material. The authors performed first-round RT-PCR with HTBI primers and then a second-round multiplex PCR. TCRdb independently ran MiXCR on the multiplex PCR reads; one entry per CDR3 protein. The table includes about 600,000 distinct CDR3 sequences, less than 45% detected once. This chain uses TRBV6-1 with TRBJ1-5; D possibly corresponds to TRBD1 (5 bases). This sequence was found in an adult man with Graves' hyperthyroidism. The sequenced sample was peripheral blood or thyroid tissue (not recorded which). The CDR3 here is CASSERGRGNQPQHF. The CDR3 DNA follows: TGTGCCAGCAGTGAAAGGGGCAGGGGCAATCAGCCCCAGCATTTT.